What follows are 3 T cell receptor beta chains derived from one specimen sequenced in a study of blood T cell repertoires in COVID-19. TCRdb's table, derived via immunoSEQ multiplex PCR, lists solely in-frame clones and lacks some. The sample records some 200,000 clones, around 81% being singletons. The sequenced sample consisted of peripheral blood. These TCRs come from a woman aged 40 to 50 with COVID-19, enrolled during active disease.

The rearrangement links TRBV2 to TRBJ2-3, with a weak D call TRBD1 (5 bases). V gave up 7 bases and J gave up 6 bases, with 20 bases separating them. Germline V gives CDR1 SNHLY, CDR2 FYNNEI. The CDR3 is made up of 15 amino acids. CDR3 sequence: CASKPRAYSGDTQYF. For the CDR3, the DNA is TGTGCCAGCAAACCCAGGGCTTACTCCGGGGATACGCAGTATTTT.

The genes are TRBV5-5 and TRBJ2-2; tentatively, D is TRBD1 (6 bases). The CDR3 length is 14 residues. Trimming shortened V by 4 bases and J by 13 bases, and 20 bases separated the two germline ends. Germline V lookup: CDR1 SGHKS, CDR2 YYEKEE (reference sequence). The CDR3 DNA sequence: TGTGCCAGCAGCCACAGGGTCTTGCCCACGGTGCTGTTTTTT. Protein sequence: CASSHRVLPTVLFF.

Here the CDR3 reads CAISESGARYEQYF. The CDR3, as DNA: TGTGCCATCAGTGAGTCAGGGGCTCGCTACGAGCAGTACTTC. This chain uses TRBV10-3 with TRBJ2-7; D might be TRBD1 (5 bases). Trimming took off 0 bases at V and 3 bases at J, with 9 bases between the two ends. The CDR3 consists of 14 residues. Germline loops: CDR1 ENHRY, CDR2 SYGVKD.